One sample yielded the 21 T cell receptor beta chains listed below, sequenced in a study of shared clonotypes between healthy human individuals. The protocol was immunoSEQ multiplex PCR, while the TCRdb copy is restricted to in-frame clones and leaves out a portion. The data show some 2.4 million clones, approximately 93% seen once. The sample comprised naive CD4+ T cells from PBMCs. The sample's subset: CD45RA+ positively selected. The receptors derive from a man between 18 and 29 years old in good health. Some clones in this sample may be carry-over from other donors' samples.

This clone was recorded once. V is TRBV6-5 and J is TRBJ1-2; D not resolved. The CDR3 length is 15 residues. Germline assignment: CDR1 MNHEY and CDR2 SVGAGI. V was clipped by 2 bases and J by 0 bases, with 10 bases between them. DNA of the CDR3: TGTGCCAGCAGTTACAGTTCGGCCTCTAACTATGGCTACACCTTC. Encoded protein: CASSYSSASNYGYTF.

V usage is TRBV7-2 and J usage is TRBJ2-7, with TRBD2 matching 9 bases. This CDR3 comprises 14 residues. J was trimmed by 6 bases and V by 3 bases; bases with no gene match: 6. In germline, CDR1 is SGHTA, CDR2 FQGNSA. As DNA, the CDR3 is TGTGCCAGCAGCTTGAGCGGGAGGTTAGTCGAGCAGTACTTC. Amino acid sequence: CASSLSGRLVEQYF.

This chain links TRBV7-2 with TRBJ1-5, with 9 bases fitting TRBD1. Trimming at V came to 5 bases and at J to 1 base, leaving 9 bases not matched to a gene. The V gene's germline CDR1 is SGHTA and CDR2 FQGNSA. CDR3 length: 17 amino acids. The chain's CDR3 is CASSRSRGQGSNQPQHF. In DNA form, the CDR3 reads TGTGCCAGCAGCCGAAGCAGGGGACAGGGAAGCAATCAGCCCCAGCATTTT.

V and J are TRBV4-1 and TRBJ2-3; the D gene is possibly TRBD1 (6 bases). Looked up from germline, CDR1 is MGHRA and CDR2 is YSYEKL. This CDR3 is 16 amino acids long. V was clipped by 1 base and J by 0 bases, with 11 bases between them. The CDR3 sequence is CASSQVDRTSTDTQYF. The DNA for the CDR3 is TGCGCCAGCAGCCAAGTCGACAGGACTAGCACAGATACGCAGTATTTT.

In DNA form, the CDR3 reads TGTGCCAGCAGCCCCCAACCCACTCCTCAAGAGACCCAGTACTTC. Translation gives CASSPQPTPQETQYF. The rearrangement links TRBV11-3 to TRBJ2-5; the D is unclear. The germline V gene encodes CDR1 SGHNT and CDR2 YENEEA. Between the trimmed V and J ends, which lost 5 bases and 2 bases, there was a span of 15 bases. This CDR3 is 15 amino acids long.

The chain uses TRBV25-1 and TRBJ2-7, with D unclear. V was trimmed by 3 bases and J by 1 base, leaving 10 bases between them. Germline CDR1 reads MGHDK; CDR2 reads SYGVNS. The CDR3 covers 14 residues. CDR3 DNA sequence: TGTGCCAGCAGTGACGCCCTGGGGTCCTACGAGCAGTACTTC. This translates into CASSDALGSYEQYF.

The rearrangement links TRBV6-6 to TRBJ2-7; TRBD1 aligns across 8 bases. Germline V lookup: CDR1 MNHNY, CDR2 SVGAGI (reference sequence). CDR3 length: 16 amino acids. V trimming: 4 bases; J trimming: 0 bases; junction bases outside the gene matches: 8. The CDR3 loop reads CASSSIGQGPSYEQYF. The CDR3 DNA follows: TGTGCCAGCAGTTCTATAGGACAGGGACCCTCCTACGAGCAGTACTTC.

The gene calls are TRBV6-6 and TRBJ1-5; no firm D call. CDR1 and CDR2 from the germline V gene are MNHNY and SVGAGI (reference sequence). The CDR3 is 11 residues long. The V end was cut by 4 bases, the J end by 9 bases, with 7 bases between. CDR3 nucleotides: TGTGCCAGCAGTTCCGGCGGGCCCCAGCATTTT. It yields the protein CASSSGGPQHF.

The gene calls are TRBV6-1 and TRBJ1-1; D is unclear. The CDR3 extends over 13 amino acids. Per the germline V gene, CDR1 is MNHNS and CDR2 is SASEGT. The V end lost 3 bases, the J end lost 5 bases, and 10 bases lay between the germline ends. The chain's CDR3 is CASSDNSRTEAFF. The CDR3 bases are TGTGCCAGCAGTGATAACTCCAGGACTGAAGCTTTCTTT.

The chain couples TRBV28 to TRBJ2-3; 8 bases match TRBD2. CDR1 MDHEN and CDR2 SYDVKM come from the germline V gene. Trimming removed 5 bases from V and 11 bases from J; junction bases left unmatched: 15. The CDR3 sequence is 15 residues long. The CDR3 nucleotides read TGTGCCAGCAGTCTAGCCGGGACTAGGTCCCGGAAGCAGTATTTT. Translated, it gives CASSLAGTRSRKQYF.

The CDR3 sequence: CASSVRGGSGHEQFF. The CDR3 DNA sequence: TGTGCCAGCAGCGTCCGGGGCGGAAGCGGCCATGAGCAGTTCTTC. J is TRBJ2-1 and V is TRBV9, with D perhaps being TRBD1 or TRBD2 (5 bases each). The germline gives CDR1 SGDLS, CDR2 YYNGEE. V was cut by 2 bases and J by 8 bases, with 17 bases left in between. There are 15 residues in the CDR3. Together with reference TRBV9 and TRBJ2-1, the CDR3 gives the full variable domain: DSGVTQTPKHLITATGQRVTLRCSPRSGDLSVYWYQQSLDQGLQFLIQYYNGEERAKGNILERFSAQQFPDLHSELNLSSLELGDSALYFCASSVRGGSGHEQFFGPGTRLTVL.

The chain couples TRBV30 to TRBJ2-7, with a tentative D call TRBD2 (6 bases). Trimming removed 1 base from V and 8 bases from J, with 12 bases in between. The CDR3 totals 12 residues. Germline V CDR1 and CDR2: GTSNPN, SVGIG (reference sequence). CDR3 bases: TGTGCCTGGAGTGCCAGGGCGGGGCAGCAGTACTTC. It codes for CAWSARAGQQYF.

The count of this clone is one. This chain uses TRBV9 with TRBJ2-7; D gene unclear. V was clipped by 0 bases and J by 4 bases, with 11 bases between them. In germline, CDR1 is SGDLS, CDR2 YYNGEE. The CDR3 sequence is 14 residues long. DNA for the CDR3: TGTGCCAGCAGCGTAGGTCCCGCCGAATACGAGCAGTACTTC. It encodes CASSVGPAEYEQYF.

This sequence joins TRBV29-1 and TRBJ2-3, with 8 bases aligning to TRBD1. Germline V CDR1 and CDR2: SQVTM, ANQGSEA. The CDR3 loop spans 16 amino acids. Losses at the gene ends were 0 bases for V and 2 bases for J; bases not matched to a gene: 7. CDR3 region: CSVEDVRDRITDTQYF. In nucleotides, the CDR3 is TGCAGCGTTGAAGATGTCCGGGACAGGATCACAGATACGCAGTATTTT.

With regard to this clone: The sample has other DNA sequences that encode this CDR3 too. The chain is built from TRBV28 and TRBJ1-2; perhaps TRBD1 as D (5 bases). From germline, CDR1 is MDHEN and CDR2 SYDVKM. With 5 bases removed from V and 0 bases from J, the gap between germline ends came to 10 bases. The CDR3 is 14 amino acids. The CDR3 DNA reads as TGTGCCAGCAGTCTGGGGGGGTCTAACTATGGCTACACCTTC. This sequence encodes CASSLGGSNYGYTF.

The chain links TRBV28 to TRBJ2-7, with 7 bases matching TRBD2. Germline lookup yields CDR1 MDHEN and CDR2 SYDVKM. Germline trimming cut 4 bases from V and 4 bases from J; bases unmatched to any gene: 13. The CDR3 has 16 amino acids. The CDR3 protein is CASSSPRGEGQYEQYF. In DNA, the CDR3 is TGTGCCAGCAGTTCCCCCCGGGGGGAGGGCCAGTACGAGCAGTACTTC.

V gene TRBV5-1 combines with J gene TRBJ2-2, with D unresolved. Germline V gene sequence: CDR1 SGHRS, CDR2 YFSETQ. V lost 1 base and J 0 bases, leaving 13 bases between the germline ends. This CDR3 contains 17 residues. CDR3 amino acids: CASSLFPPRTNTGELFF. The CDR3 DNA reads TGCGCCAGCAGCTTGTTTCCCCCCAGGACGAACACCGGGGAGCTGTTTTTT.

This chain connects TRBV6-1 to TRBJ1-3, with a possible D match to TRBD1 (5 bases). The CDR3 extends over 13 amino acids. Germline assignment: CDR1 MNHNS and CDR2 SASEGT. Trimming cost V 8 bases and J 2 bases, with 10 bases left between them. CDR3 loop: CASLGRAGNTIYF. CDR3 bases: TGTGCCAGCCTCGGCAGGGCTGGAAACACCATATATTTT.

This chain joins TRBV11-2 and TRBJ2-5, with D unresolved. The V end lost 5 bases, the J end lost 7 bases, and 17 bases lay between the germline ends. The germline gives CDR1 SGHAT, CDR2 FQNNGV. This CDR3 is 14 amino acids long. The CDR3 sequence: CASSPRTQPGTQYF. The CDR3 DNA is TGTGCCAGCAGCCCTAGGACCCAACCAGGGACCCAGTACTTC.

As regards this clone: The same CDR3 also results from other DNA sequences found in this sample. The V and J genes are TRBV4-3 and TRBJ2-7; perhaps TRBD2 as D (6 bases). Germline loops: CDR1 LGHNA, CDR2 YSLEER. The CDR3 length is 14 residues. V lost 0 bases, J lost 6 bases, and 12 bases lay in between. CDR3 in amino acids: CASSQDDGGGEQYF. CDR3 DNA sequence: TGCGCCAGCAGCCAAGATGATGGGGGAGGCGAGCAGTACTTC.

This clone was observed a single time. The CDR3 is CASSLGRLAGGEETQYF. CDR3 nucleotides: TGTGCCAGCAGCTTAGGACGCCTAGCGGGAGGGGAAGAGACCCAGTACTTC. The gene calls are TRBV7-9 and TRBJ2-5; 12 nucleotides agree with TRBD2. The CDR3 extends over 17 amino acids. Germline CDR1 and CDR2: SEHNR and FQNEAQ (reference sequence). V shed 1 base and J 3 bases; nucleotides not matched to a gene: 6.